This TCR beta chain was sequenced for a study of PD-L1 blockade in urothelial cancer. Clones were read by immunoSEQ multiplex PCR, and TCRdb kept only the in-frame ones, dropping some. The sample yields roughly 44,000 clones, almost 85% seen once. The germline V gene encodes CDR1 SGHRS and CDR2 YFSETQ. Between the trimmed V and J ends, which lost 2 bases and 0 bases, there was a span of 3 bases. This CDR3 has 13 amino acids. The chain combines TRBV5-1 with TRBJ1-3; D remains ambiguous. The starting material was PBMCs, obtained around atezolizumab (anti-PD-L1) treatment. The TCR sequence derives from a man between 65 and 85 years old with urothelial cancer. The CDR3 spells CASSFGSGNTIYF. The CDR3, as DNA: TGCGCCAGCAGCTTCGGCTCTGGAAACACCATATATTTT.